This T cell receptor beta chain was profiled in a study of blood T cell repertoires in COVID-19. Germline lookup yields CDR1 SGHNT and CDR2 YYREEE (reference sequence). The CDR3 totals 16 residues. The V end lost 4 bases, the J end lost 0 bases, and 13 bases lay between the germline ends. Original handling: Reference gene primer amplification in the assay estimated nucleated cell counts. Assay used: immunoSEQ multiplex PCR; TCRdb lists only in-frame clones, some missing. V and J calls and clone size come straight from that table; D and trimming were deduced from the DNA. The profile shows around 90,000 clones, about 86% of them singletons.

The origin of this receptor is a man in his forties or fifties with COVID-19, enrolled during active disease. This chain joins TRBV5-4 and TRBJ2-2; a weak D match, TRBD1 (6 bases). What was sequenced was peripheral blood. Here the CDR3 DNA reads TGTGCCAGCAGCCGGGCCGGGACAACGAACACCGGGGAGCTGTTTTTT. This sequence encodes CASSRAGTTNTGELFF.